The 24 T cell receptor beta chains below all came from one sample that was sequenced in a study of blood T cell repertoires in COVID-19. Profiling relied on immunoSEQ multiplex PCR, and the TCRdb table lists in-frame clones only, not all of them. The table records under 85,000 clones, over 75% of them present only once. Sequenced material: peripheral blood. The receptors shown here come from a man over 45 with acute or convalescent COVID-19.

This clone has a single count. The J gene is TRBJ2-7, the V gene TRBV15; D possibly corresponds to TRBD1 (5 bases). Germline values: CDR1 LNHNV, CDR2 YYDKDF (reference sequence). Between the trimmed V and J ends, which lost 3 bases and 0 bases, there was a span of 9 bases. This CDR3 has 14 residues. This CDR3 is CATSSRGISYEQYF. The CDR3 bases are TGTGCCACCAGCAGTAGGGGCATCTCCTACGAGCAGTACTTC.

The chain employs TRBV3-1 (or the pseudogene TRBV3-2) and TRBJ2-7; no clear D. This CDR3 contains 13 residues. V gave up 1 base and J gave up 4 bases, with 8 bases separating them. Germline assignment: CDR1 LGHDT and CDR2 YNNKEL (reference sequence). CDR3 residues: CASSQARSYEQYF. In nucleotides, the CDR3 is TGTGCCAGCAGCCAAGCCCGGAGTTACGAGCAGTACTTC.

The chain has TRBV6-2 or TRBV6-3 and TRBJ1-5; weak D call: TRBD1 (5 bases). Deletions cut 2 bases from V and 11 bases from J, with 16 bases between. Per the germline V gene, CDR1 is MNHEY and CDR2 is SVGEGT. There are 14 residues in the CDR3. CDR3 in DNA: TGTGCCAGCAGTTACGAGGACACGGTATCGGCCCAGCATTTT. Translation: CASSYEDTVSAQHF.

CDR3 in amino acids: CASSPRNLGNQPQHF. CDR3 nucleotide sequence: TGTGCCAGCAGTCCGAGGAACCTCGGCAATCAGCCCCAGCATTTT. The chain joins TRBV6-5 to TRBJ1-5, with D uncertain. Trimming stripped 5 bases from V and 2 bases from J, with 13 bases between. Germline V CDR1 and CDR2: MNHEY, SVGAGI. The CDR3 loop spans 15 amino acids.

The sample holds one count of this clone. The chain recombines TRBV7-3 with TRBJ2-1, with 12 bases aligning to TRBD1. Germline V gene lookup returns CDR1 SGHTA and CDR2 FQGTGA. V was pared by 5 bases and J by 8 bases, with 7 bases of the junction left unmatched. The CDR3 is 15 amino acids. CDR3 sequence reads: CASSPGTGGVDEQFF. The CDR3 DNA reads as TGTGCCAGCAGCCCCGGGACAGGGGGCGTCGATGAGCAGTTCTTC.

V and J are TRBV3-1 (or the pseudogene TRBV3-2) and TRBJ1-4, with D perhaps TRBD1 (6 bases). CDR1 LGHDT and CDR2 YNNKEL come from the germline V gene (reference sequence). The CDR3 has 13 residues. The V end was cut by 3 bases, the J end by 17 bases, with 19 bases between. The CDR3 nucleotides read TGTGCCAGCAGCCAGACCCCTACGACAGGACTCTTTTTT. Encoded protein: CASSQTPTTGLFF.

The J gene is TRBJ1-6, the V gene TRBV19, with 8 bases that match TRBD1. Trimming took 10 bases from V and 4 from J; bases not matched to a gene: 3. Germline V gene sequence: CDR1 LNHDA, CDR2 SQIVND (reference sequence). The CDR3 has 13 residues. Written as DNA, the CDR3 is TGTGCCACCCAGGGGGCTTATAATTCACCCCTCCACTTT. Its translation: CATQGAYNSPLHF.

The chain links TRBV18 to TRBJ1-2; D ambiguous. Between the trimmed V and J ends, which lost 2 bases and 8 bases, there was a span of 12 bases. Germline V CDR1 and CDR2: KGHSH, LQKENI. CDR3 length: 13 amino acids. The CDR3: CASSPDTVFGYTF. The CDR3 nucleotides read TGTGCCAGCTCACCAGATACAGTTTTCGGCTACACCTTC.

This chain joins TRBV19 and TRBJ1-5; D unresolved. Trimming removed 0 bases at V and 4 bases at J, with 4 bases between. Germline V gives CDR1 LNHDA, CDR2 SQIVND (reference sequence). The CDR3 consists of 13 residues. The CDR3 reads CASSIEENQPQHF. The CDR3 DNA reads TGTGCCAGTAGTATAGAAGAGAATCAGCCCCAGCATTTT.

The genes are TRBV30 and TRBJ1-1; 7 bases map to TRBD1. Germline-derived CDR1 and CDR2 are GTSNPN and SVGIG (reference sequence). This CDR3 has 14 amino acids. V was pared by 2 bases and J by 10 bases, with 13 bases of the junction left unmatched. The CDR3 DNA follows: TGTGCCTGGAGTCCAAATCGACAGGGTGGGGGAGCTTTCTTT. Translated, it gives CAWSPNRQGGGAFF.

V is TRBV5-6 and J is TRBJ1-1, with 10 nucleotides matching TRBD1. The CDR3 is 16 amino acids. Looked up from germline, CDR1 is SGHDT and CDR2 is YYEEEE. The junction had 10 bases not matched to a gene; V was cut back by 4 bases and J by 4 bases. The CDR3 is CASSLLTGGKGTEAFF. The CDR3 DNA reads as TGTGCCAGCAGCCTATTGACAGGGGGCAAGGGCACTGAAGCTTTCTTT.

This clone was counted a few times. The V and J genes are TRBV19 and TRBJ1-5, with D possibly being TRBD1 (6 bases). The length of the CDR3 is 17 residues. V shed 6 bases and J shed 4 bases, with 22 bases lying between them. Germline V CDR1 and CDR2: LNHDA, SQIVND (reference sequence). The CDR3 sequence: CASRETLRRGRNQPQHF. The CDR3 region has the DNA TGTGCCAGTAGAGAAACTTTGCGCAGGGGCCGTAATCAGCCCCAGCATTTT. The whole variable domain, filled in from reference TRBV19 and TRBJ1-5, reads DGGITQSPKYLFRKEGQNVTLSCEQNLNHDAMYWYRQDPGQGLRLIYYSQIVNDFQKGDIAEGYSVSREKKESFPLTVTSAQKNPTAFYLCASRETLRRGRNQPQHFGDGTRLSIL.

The chain couples TRBV5-4 to TRBJ2-7; D might be TRBD1 (5 bases). Germline CDR1 SGHNT, CDR2 YYREEE (reference sequence). This CDR3 has 13 residues. Trimming removed 1 base at V and 3 bases at J, with 8 bases between. The CDR3 spells CASSLPGLYEQYF. The CDR3, as DNA: TGTGCCAGCAGCTTGCCAGGGCTCTACGAGCAGTACTTC.

The CDR3 region has the DNA TGTGCCAGCAGCGCTACAGGGGCCGGGGCCAACGTCCTGACTTTC. It yields the protein CASSATGAGANVLTF. The V call is TRBV3-1 (or the pseudogene TRBV3-2), the J call TRBJ2-6; 7 bases agree with TRBD1. The CDR3 runs 15 residues. The ends lost 5 bases at V and 4 bases at J; junction bases unmatched: 5. Per the germline V gene, CDR1 is LGHDT and CDR2 is YNNKEL (reference sequence).

The chain is built from TRBV5-1 and TRBJ2-1; TRBD2 matches at 13 bases. The CDR3 length is 17 residues. V lost 2 bases and J lost 4; bases outside the gene matches: 6. The germline CDR1 and CDR2 sequences are SGHRS and YFSETQ. CDR3 loop: CASSFGLAGEPYNEQFF. For the CDR3, the DNA is TGCGCCAGCAGCTTTGGACTAGCGGGGGAGCCATACAATGAGCAGTTCTTC.

The rearrangement joins TRBV9 to TRBJ2-7, with 7 positions matching TRBD1. V shed 0 bases, J shed 7 bases, and the junction held 7 bases outside the gene matches. This CDR3 has 14 amino acids. Per germline, CDR1 SGDLS and CDR2 YYNGEE. The DNA for the CDR3 is TGTGCCAGCAGCGTAGGGGTAGGGGGCGATGAGCAGTACTTC. This sequence encodes CASSVGVGGDEQYF. The whole variable domain, filled in from reference TRBV9 and TRBJ2-7, reads DSGVTQTPKHLITATGQRVTLRCSPRSGDLSVYWYQQSLDQGLQFLIQYYNGEERAKGNILERFSAQQFPDLHSELNLSSLELGDSALYFCASSVGVGGDEQYFGPGTRLTVT.

The V and J genes are TRBV5-1 and TRBJ2-5; maybe TRBD1 (6 bases). The CDR3 runs to 15 residues. The V and J ends lost 2 bases and 4 bases respectively, with 15 bases between them. Germline V gene data show CDR1 as SGHRS and CDR2 as YFSETQ. For the CDR3, the DNA is TGCGCCAGCAGCTTCGTCCAGGGGAGAGGAGAGACCCAGTACTTC. Translated, it gives CASSFVQGRGETQYF. The variable domain in full, with the rest retrieved from reference TRBV5-1 and TRBJ2-5, is KAGVTQTPRYLIKTRGQQVTLSCSPISGHRSVSWYQQTPGQGLQFLFEYFSETQRNKGNFPGRFSGRQFSNSRSEMNVSTLELGDSALYLCASSFVQGRGETQYFGPGTRLLVL.

Here the CDR3 DNA reads TGTGCCAGCAACCTAGCGGGGCCGAGCACAGATACGCAGTATTTT. Protein product: CASNLAGPSTDTQYF. J is TRBJ2-3 and V is TRBV2, with TRBD2 matching over 9 bases. The length of the CDR3 is 15 residues. The trim removed 7 bases at V and 0 bases at J, leaving 5 bases unmatched. CDR1 and CDR2 (germline): SNHLY, FYNNEI.

V gene TRBV19 combines with J gene TRBJ2-1; 12 bases map to TRBD1. Looked up from germline, CDR1 is LNHDA and CDR2 is SQIVND (reference sequence). The CDR3 spans 15 residues. The V gene end was trimmed by 6 bases and the J gene end by 10 bases; junction bases not matched to a gene: 10. The chain's CDR3 is CASRPPGQGAQEQFF. CDR3 sequence (DNA): TGTGCCAGTAGACCCCCGGGACAGGGGGCTCAGGAGCAGTTCTTC.

This chain joins TRBV9 and TRBJ2-6; 8 bases are a match to TRBD1. After removal of 4 bases from V and 0 bases from J, the junction contained 9 bases not matched to a gene. This CDR3 is built from 18 residues. Per the germline V gene, CDR1 is SGDLS and CDR2 is YYNGEE. The CDR3 sequence is CASSSVWDRSSGANVLTF. CDR3 coding DNA: TGTGCCAGCAGCTCCGTGTGGGACAGGAGCTCTGGGGCCAACGTCCTGACTTTC.

This clone was seen only once. The chain is built from TRBV3-1 (or the pseudogene TRBV3-2) and TRBJ2-3; TRBD2 matches 7 bases. The CDR3 loop spans 17 amino acids. The V and J ends lost 1 base and 2 bases, in that order; junction bases with no gene match: 9. The germline V gene has CDR1 LGHDT and CDR2 YNNKEL (reference sequence). As DNA, the CDR3 is TGTGCCAGCAGCCAAGTGACCCCTAGCGGAATCACAGATACGCAGTATTTT. Encoded protein: CASSQVTPSGITDTQYF.

The V gene is TRBV11-2, the J gene TRBJ1-6; TRBD1 matches 7 bases. J gave up 9 bases and V 5 bases, and 10 bases lay outside the gene matches. Germline V gene lookup returns CDR1 SGHAT and CDR2 FQNNGV. This CDR3 is 15 amino acids long. CDR3 amino acids: CASSGTVPPSSPLHF. The CDR3 region has the DNA TGTGCCAGCAGCGGGACAGTGCCACCCAGTTCACCCCTCCACTTT.

The CDR3 loop reads CASSLGDTRSTF. DNA for the CDR3: TGTGCCAGCAGCTTAGGAGATACCAGGTCCACCTTC. The rearrangement links TRBV11-2 to TRBJ1-2; no definite D call. Trimming took 1 base from V and 13 from J, leaving 13 bases between them. Germline V gene data show CDR1 as SGHAT and CDR2 as FQNNGV. The CDR3 contains 12 residues.

V usage is TRBV2 and J usage is TRBJ2-7; D possibly corresponds to TRBD1 (6 bases). This CDR3 is 17 amino acids long. Trimming removed 10 bases at V and 0 bases at J, with 25 bases between. The germline V gene has CDR1 SNHLY and CDR2 FYNNEI. CDR3 in DNA: TGTGCCACCTTCGGTAGGGGGAGAGTTGGAGGCTCCTACGAGCAGTACTTC. Amino acid sequence: CATFGRGRVGGSYEQYF.